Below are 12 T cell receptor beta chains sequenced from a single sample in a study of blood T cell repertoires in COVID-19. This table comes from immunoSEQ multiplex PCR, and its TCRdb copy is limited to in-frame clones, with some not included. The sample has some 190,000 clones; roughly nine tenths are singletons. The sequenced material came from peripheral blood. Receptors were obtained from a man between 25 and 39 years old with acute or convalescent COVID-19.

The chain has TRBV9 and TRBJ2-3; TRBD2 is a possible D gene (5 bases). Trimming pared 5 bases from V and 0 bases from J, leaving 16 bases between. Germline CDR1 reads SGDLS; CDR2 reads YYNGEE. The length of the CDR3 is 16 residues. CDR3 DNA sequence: TGTGCCAGCAGTAAGACGGTCCGGGGAAGCACAGATACGCAGTATTTT. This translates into CASSKTVRGSTDTQYF.

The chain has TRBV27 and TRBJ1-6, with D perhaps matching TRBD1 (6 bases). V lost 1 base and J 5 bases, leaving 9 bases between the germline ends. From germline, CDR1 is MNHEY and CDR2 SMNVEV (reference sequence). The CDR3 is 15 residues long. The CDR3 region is CASSLWGQNNSPLHF. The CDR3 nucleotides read TGTGCCAGCAGTTTATGGGGGCAGAATAATTCACCCCTCCACTTT.

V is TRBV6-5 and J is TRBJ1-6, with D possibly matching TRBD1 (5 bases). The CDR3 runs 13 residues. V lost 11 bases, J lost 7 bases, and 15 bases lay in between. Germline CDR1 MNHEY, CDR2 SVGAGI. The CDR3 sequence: CAGGDAYNSPLHF. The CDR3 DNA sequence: TGTGCCGGGGGGGACGCATACAATTCACCCCTCCACTTT.

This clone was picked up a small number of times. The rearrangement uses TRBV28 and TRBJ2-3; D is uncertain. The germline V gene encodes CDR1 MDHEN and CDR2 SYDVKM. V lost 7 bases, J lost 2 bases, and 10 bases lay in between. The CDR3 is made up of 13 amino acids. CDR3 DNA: TGTGCCAGCAACAGTCCCTACACAGATACGCAGTATTTT. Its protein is CASNSPYTDTQYF.

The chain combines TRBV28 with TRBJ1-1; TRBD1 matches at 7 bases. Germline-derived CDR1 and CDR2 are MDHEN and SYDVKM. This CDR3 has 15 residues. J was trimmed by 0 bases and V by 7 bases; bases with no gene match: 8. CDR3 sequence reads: CASTTTGLVNTEAFF. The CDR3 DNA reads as TGTGCCAGCACGACGACAGGGTTGGTGAACACTGAAGCTTTCTTT. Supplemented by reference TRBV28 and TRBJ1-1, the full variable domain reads DVKVTQSSRYLVKRTGEKVFLECVQDMDHENMFWYRQDPGLGLRLIYFSYDVKMKEKGDIPEGYSVSREKKERFSLILESASTNQTSMYLCASTTTGLVNTEAFFGQGTRLTVV.

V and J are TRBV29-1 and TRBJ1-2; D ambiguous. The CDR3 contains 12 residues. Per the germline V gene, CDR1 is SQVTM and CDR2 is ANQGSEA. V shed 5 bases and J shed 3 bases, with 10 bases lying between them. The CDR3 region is CSVLVYDYGYTF. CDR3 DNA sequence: TGCAGCGTTTTAGTGTACGACTATGGCTACACCTTC. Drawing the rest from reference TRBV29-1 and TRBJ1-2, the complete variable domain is SAVISQKPSRDICQRGTSLTIQCQVDSQVTMMFWYRQQPGQSLTLIATANQGSEATYESGFVIDKFPISRPNLTFSTLTVSNMSPEDSSIYLCSVLVYDYGYTFGSGTRLTVV.

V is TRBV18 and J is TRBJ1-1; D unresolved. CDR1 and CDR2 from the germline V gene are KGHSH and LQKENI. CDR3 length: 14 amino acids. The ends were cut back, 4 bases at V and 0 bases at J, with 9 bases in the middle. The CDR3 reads CASSLGSLNTEAFF. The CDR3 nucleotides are TGTGCCAGCTCACTGGGCTCTTTGAACACTGAAGCTTTCTTT.

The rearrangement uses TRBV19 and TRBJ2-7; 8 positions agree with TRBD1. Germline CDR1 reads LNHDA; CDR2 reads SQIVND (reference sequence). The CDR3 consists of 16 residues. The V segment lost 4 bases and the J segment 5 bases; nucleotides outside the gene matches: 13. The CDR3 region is CASSTPRDRSRDEQYF. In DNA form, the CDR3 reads TGTGCCAGTAGTACCCCCCGGGACAGGAGTCGCGACGAGCAGTACTTC.

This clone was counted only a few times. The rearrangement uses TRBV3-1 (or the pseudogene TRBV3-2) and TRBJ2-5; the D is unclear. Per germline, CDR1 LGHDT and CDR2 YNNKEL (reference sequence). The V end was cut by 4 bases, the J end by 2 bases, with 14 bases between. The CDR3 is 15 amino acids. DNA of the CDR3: TGTGCCAGCAGCCCGTCACCGAGCAATCAAGAGACCCAGTACTTC. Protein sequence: CASSPSPSNQETQYF.

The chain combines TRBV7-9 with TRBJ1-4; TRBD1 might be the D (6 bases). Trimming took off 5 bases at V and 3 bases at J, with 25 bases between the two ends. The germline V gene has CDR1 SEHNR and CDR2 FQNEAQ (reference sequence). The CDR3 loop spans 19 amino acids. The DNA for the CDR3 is TGTGCCAGCAGCACGAGAAGACAGGACTTGAGCCTGGCTAATGAAAAACTGTTTTTT. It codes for CASSTRRQDLSLANEKLFF.

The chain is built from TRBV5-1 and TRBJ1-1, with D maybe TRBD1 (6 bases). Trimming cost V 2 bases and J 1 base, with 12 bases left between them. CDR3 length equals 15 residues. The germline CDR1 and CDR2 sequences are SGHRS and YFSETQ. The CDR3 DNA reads TGCGCCAGCAGCTTAGGAGGACAGAGGAACACTGAAGCTTTCTTT. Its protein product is CASSLGGQRNTEAFF.

DNA of the CDR3: TGTGCCAGCAGCTTGGGCGTAATCAGGCTCAATTCACCCCTCCACTTT. It encodes CASSLGVIRLNSPLHF. The J gene is TRBJ1-6, the V gene TRBV5-8; D remains ambiguous. The germline CDR1 and CDR2 sequences are SGHTS and YDEGEE. V was clipped by 0 bases and J by 7 bases, with 14 bases between them. This CDR3 has 16 residues.